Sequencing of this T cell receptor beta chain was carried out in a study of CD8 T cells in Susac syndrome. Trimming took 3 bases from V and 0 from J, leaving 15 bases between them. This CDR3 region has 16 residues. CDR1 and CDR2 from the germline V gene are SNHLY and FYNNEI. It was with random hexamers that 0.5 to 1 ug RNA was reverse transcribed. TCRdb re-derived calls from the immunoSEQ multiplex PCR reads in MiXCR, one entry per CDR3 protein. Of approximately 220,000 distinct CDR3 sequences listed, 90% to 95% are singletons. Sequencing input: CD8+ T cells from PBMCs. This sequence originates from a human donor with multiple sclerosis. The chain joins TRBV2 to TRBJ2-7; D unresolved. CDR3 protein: CASSDVKNPSSYEQYF. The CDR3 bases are TGTGCCAGCAGTGATGTAAAGAACCCTAGCTCCTACGAGCAGTACTTC.